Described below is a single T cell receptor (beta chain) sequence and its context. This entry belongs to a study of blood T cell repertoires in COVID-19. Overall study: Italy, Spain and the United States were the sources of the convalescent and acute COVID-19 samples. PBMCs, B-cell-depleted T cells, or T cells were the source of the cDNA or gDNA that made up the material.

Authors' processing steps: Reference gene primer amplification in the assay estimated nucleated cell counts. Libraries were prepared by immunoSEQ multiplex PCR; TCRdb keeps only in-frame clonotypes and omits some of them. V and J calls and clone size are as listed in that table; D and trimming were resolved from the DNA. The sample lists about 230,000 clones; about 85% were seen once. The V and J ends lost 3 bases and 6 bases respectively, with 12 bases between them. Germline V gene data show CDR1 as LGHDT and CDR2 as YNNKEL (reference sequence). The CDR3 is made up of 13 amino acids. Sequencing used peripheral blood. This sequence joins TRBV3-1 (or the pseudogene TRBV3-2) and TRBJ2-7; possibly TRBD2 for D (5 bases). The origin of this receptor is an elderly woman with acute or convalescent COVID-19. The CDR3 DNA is TGTGCCAGCAGCCAGGACTCGAAGGCCGAGCAGTACTTC. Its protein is CASSQDSKAEQYF.